The next 4 T cell receptor beta chains were all read from a single sample in a study of blood T cell repertoires in COVID-19. Profiling relied on immunoSEQ multiplex PCR, and the TCRdb table lists in-frame clones only, not all of them. The profile covers 100,000 to 150,000 clones, with roughly 88% appearing a single time and about 2.1% taken by the ten largest. The source material was peripheral blood. The receptor set was obtained from a man aged 65 to 85 with active COVID-19.

This clone showed up just once. V is TRBV11-2 and J is TRBJ1-6; 7 bases are a match to TRBD1. V was clipped by 2 bases and J by 7 bases; unmatched bases: 11. The CDR3 totals 17 residues. The germline V gene encodes CDR1 SGHAT and CDR2 FQNNGV. The CDR3 nucleotides are TGTGCCAGCAGCTTACACGAGACAGGGACCATGAATTCACCCCTCCACTTT. Amino acids: CASSLHETGTMNSPLHF. Using reference TRBV11-2 and TRBJ1-6 for the parts outside the CDR3, the full variable domain is EAGVAQSPRYKIIEKRQSVAFWCNPISGHATLYWYQQILGQGPKLLIQFQNNGVVDDSQLPKDRFSAERLKGVDSTLKIQPAKLEDSAVYLCASSLHETGTMNSPLHFGNGTRLTVT.

The chain joins TRBV24-1 to TRBJ2-2; D possibly corresponds to TRBD1 (6 bases). V was clipped by 6 bases and J by 2 bases, with 12 bases between them. Germline V gene sequence: CDR1 KGHDR, CDR2 SFDVKD. CDR3 length: 15 amino acids. CDR3 sequence: CATSRTEYNTGELFF. The CDR3 DNA sequence: TGTGCCACCAGTCGGACAGAATATAACACCGGGGAGCTGTTTTTT.

The genes are TRBV6-5 and TRBJ2-1, with unresolved D. V was pared by 7 bases and J by 4 bases, with 11 bases between. The CDR3 runs 13 residues. Per germline, CDR1 MNHEY and CDR2 SVGAGI. CDR3 DNA sequence: TGTGCCAGCACTCCCCCGGTTTACAATGAGCAGTTCTTC. Translation gives CASTPPVYNEQFF.

This rearrangement joins TRBV5-1 to TRBJ2-1; 7 bases align to TRBD1. The CDR3 has 14 amino acids. After removal of 0 bases from V and 4 bases from J, the junction contained 1 base not matched to a gene. Per germline, CDR1 SGHRS and CDR2 YFSETQ. The CDR3, as DNA: TGCGCCAGCAGCTTGGGGGACAGATACAATGAGCAGTTCTTC. Its translation: CASSLGDRYNEQFF.